The sequence of this T cell receptor beta chain was determined in a study of identical twins. Germline lookup yields CDR1 LGHDT and CDR2 YNNKEL (reference sequence). This CDR3 comprises 14 residues. Trimming took 8 bases from V and 4 from J; bases not matched to a gene: 10. Each CDR3 protein gets one entry after TCRdb re-called the 5' RACE reads with MiXCR. This sample has 700,000 or so distinct CDR3 sequences, with less than 25% found just once. This sample was also put to use in a study of T cells expressing NK-cell markers.

The source of this sequence is a woman between 18 and 29 years old in good health. The sequencing input was PBMCs. The gene calls are TRBV3-1 and TRBJ2-7; TRBD2 agrees at 8 bases. CDR3 bases: TGTGCCAGCGCCGCGGGACTAGACCCTTACGAGCAGTACTTC. It encodes CASAAGLDPYEQYF.